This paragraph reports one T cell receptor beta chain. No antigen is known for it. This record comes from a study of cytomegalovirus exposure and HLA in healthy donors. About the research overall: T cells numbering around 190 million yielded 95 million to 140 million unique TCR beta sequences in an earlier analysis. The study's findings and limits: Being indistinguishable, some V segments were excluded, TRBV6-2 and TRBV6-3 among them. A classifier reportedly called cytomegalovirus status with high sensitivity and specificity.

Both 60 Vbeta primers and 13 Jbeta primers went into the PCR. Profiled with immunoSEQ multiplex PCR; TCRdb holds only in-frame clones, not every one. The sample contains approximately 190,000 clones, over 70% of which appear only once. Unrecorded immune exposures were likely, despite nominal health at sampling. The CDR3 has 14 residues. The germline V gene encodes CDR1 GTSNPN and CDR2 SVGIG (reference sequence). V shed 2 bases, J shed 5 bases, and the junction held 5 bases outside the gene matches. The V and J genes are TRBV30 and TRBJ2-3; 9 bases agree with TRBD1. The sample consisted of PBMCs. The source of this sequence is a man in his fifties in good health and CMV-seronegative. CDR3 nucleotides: TGTGCCTGGAGTTCGGGACAGGGTGGAGATACGCAGTATTTT. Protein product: CAWSSGQGGDTQYF. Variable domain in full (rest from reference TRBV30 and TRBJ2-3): SQTIHQWPATLVQPVGSPLSLECTVEGTSNPNLYWYRQAAGRGLQLLFYSVGIGQISSEVPQNLSASRPQDRQFILSSKKLLLSDSGFYLCAWSSGQGGDTQYFGPGTRLTVL.